The clone carrying this TCR delta chain counts as large. Other nucleotide sequences from this sample produce the same CDR3. The sample belongs to a study of gamma-delta chains in newborns, infants, children. Study details: Innate gammadelta T cells reportedly expand polyclonally right after birth, driven by microbial exposure, per the title.

In germline, CDR1 is GEAIGNYY, CDR2 EKD. This CDR3 contains 14 residues. Germline trimming cut 4 bases from V and 4 bases from J; bases unmatched to any gene: 4. TCRdb re-called the reads using CATT. The sample has 4,000 or so delta-chain clones, 3.1% seen once. Source material: blood. The receptor's source is a child who was a newborn, infant or young child, either healthy, febrile or measles-vaccinated (not recorded which). This sequence joins TRDV2 and TRDJ2; 8 bases align to TRDD3. The CDR3 reads CACEWGIQTAQLFF. CDR3 sequence (DNA): TGTGCCTGTGAATGGGGGATTCAGACAGCACAACTCTTCTTT.